Reported below is one T cell receptor (beta chain). The data derive from a study of blood T cell repertoires in COVID-19. In the authors' methods: The authors estimated nucleated cell counts from reference gene primer amplification. This table comes from immunoSEQ multiplex PCR, and its TCRdb copy is limited to in-frame clones, with some not included. The D gene and trimming were derived from the DNA, and the V and J assignments and clone size from that table. Here the sample spans 70,000 to 90,000 clones, 88% being singletons. Sequencing input: peripheral blood. The receptor comes from a man aged 50 or older with acute or convalescent COVID-19.

Written as DNA, the CDR3 is TGTGCCAGCAGCGTACCGACTAGTCGGGGTGGCACCGGGGAGCTGTTTTTT. The encoded protein is CASSVPTSRGGTGELFF. The genes are TRBV9 and TRBJ2-2; possibly TRBD2 for D (6 bases). The V gene's germline CDR1 is SGDLS and CDR2 YYNGEE. The ends were cut back, 1 base at V and 4 bases at J, with 17 bases in the middle. This CDR3 is built from 17 residues.